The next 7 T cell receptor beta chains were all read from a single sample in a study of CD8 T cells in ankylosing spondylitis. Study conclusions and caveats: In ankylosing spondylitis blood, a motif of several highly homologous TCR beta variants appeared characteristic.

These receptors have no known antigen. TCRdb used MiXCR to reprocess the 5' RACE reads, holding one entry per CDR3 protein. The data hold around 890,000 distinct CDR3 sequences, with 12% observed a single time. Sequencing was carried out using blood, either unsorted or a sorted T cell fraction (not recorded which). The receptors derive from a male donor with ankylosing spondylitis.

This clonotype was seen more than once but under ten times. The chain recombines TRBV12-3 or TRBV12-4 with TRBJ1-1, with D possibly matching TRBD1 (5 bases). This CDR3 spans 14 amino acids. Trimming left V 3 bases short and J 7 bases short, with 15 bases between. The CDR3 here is CASSFGDGGVEAFF. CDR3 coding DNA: TGTGCCAGCAGTTTCGGAGACGGGGGAGTTGAAGCTTTCTTT.

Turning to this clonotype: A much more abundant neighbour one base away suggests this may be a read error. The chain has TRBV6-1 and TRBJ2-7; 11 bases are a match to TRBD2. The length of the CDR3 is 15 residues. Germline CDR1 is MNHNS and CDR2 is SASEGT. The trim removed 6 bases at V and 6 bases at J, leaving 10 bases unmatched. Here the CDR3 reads CASSLTSGRRCEQYF. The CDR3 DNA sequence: TGTGCCAGCAGCCTAACTAGCGGGAGAAGGTGCGAGCAGTACTTC.

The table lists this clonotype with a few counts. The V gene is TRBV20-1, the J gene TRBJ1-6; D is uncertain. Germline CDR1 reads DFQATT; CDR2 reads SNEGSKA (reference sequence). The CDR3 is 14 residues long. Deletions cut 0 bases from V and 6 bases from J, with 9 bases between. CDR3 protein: CSAREGGVNSPLHF. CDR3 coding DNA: TGCAGTGCTAGAGAGGGCGGGGTTAATTCACCCCTCCACTTT.

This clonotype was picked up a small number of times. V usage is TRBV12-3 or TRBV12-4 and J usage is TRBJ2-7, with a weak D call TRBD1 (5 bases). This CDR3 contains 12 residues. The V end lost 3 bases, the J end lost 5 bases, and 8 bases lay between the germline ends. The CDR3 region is CASSLQGNEQYF. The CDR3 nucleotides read TGTGCCAGCAGTTTGCAGGGAAACGAGCAGTACTTC.

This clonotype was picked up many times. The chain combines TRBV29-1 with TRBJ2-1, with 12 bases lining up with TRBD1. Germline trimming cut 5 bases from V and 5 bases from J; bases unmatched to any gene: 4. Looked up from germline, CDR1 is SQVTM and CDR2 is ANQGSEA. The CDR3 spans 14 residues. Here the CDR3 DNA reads TGCAGCGTTTATGGGGACAGGGGGCACAATGAGCAGTTCTTC. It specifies CSVYGDRGHNEQFF.

Here the CDR3 reads CSASSDVKDTQYF. The CDR3 bases are TGCAGTGCTAGTTCGGACGTGAAGGATACGCAGTATTTT. The J gene is TRBJ2-3, the V gene TRBV20-1; D is undetermined. Germline values: CDR1 DFQATT, CDR2 SNEGSKA (reference sequence). The CDR3 extends over 13 amino acids. V was cut by 3 bases and J by 6 bases, with 13 bases left in between.

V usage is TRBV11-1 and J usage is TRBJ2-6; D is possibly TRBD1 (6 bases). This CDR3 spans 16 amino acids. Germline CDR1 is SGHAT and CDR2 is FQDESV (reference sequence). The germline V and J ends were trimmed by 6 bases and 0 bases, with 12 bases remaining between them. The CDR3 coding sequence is TGTGCCAGCAGTTGGACAGTTTACTCTGGGGCCAACGTCCTGACTTTC. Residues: CASSWTVYSGANVLTF.